The 8 T cell receptor beta chains listed next were all sequenced from one sample in a study of cytomegalovirus exposure and HLA in healthy donors. PCR employed 60 Vbeta and 13 Jbeta primers. The data were produced by immunoSEQ multiplex PCR, yet TCRdb's version contains in-frame clones alone and is incomplete. The sample records about 40,000 clones, around three fifths being singletons. The sequenced sample was PBMCs. The receptors were sampled from a man aged 50-60 years in good health and CMV-seropositive.

This CDR3 is CASSENGQAYNSPLHF. The CDR3 nucleotides are TGTGCCAGCAGTGAAAACGGACAGGCATATAATTCACCCCTCCACTTT. The V call is TRBV2, the J call TRBJ1-6, with 7 bases identical to TRBD1. Trimming cost V 2 bases and J 4 bases; bases outside gene matches: 5. This CDR3 has 16 residues. The germline V gene has CDR1 SNHLY and CDR2 FYNNEI.

In this sample, this clone is medium-sized (0.01 to 0.1%). This chain connects TRBV7-9 to TRBJ1-1, with D unresolved. With 3 bases removed from V and 5 bases from J, the gap between germline ends came to 7 bases. Germline V lookup: CDR1 SEHNR, CDR2 FQNEAQ (reference sequence). This CDR3 is 12 amino acids long. The CDR3 protein is CASSFPGTEAFF. In nucleotides, the CDR3 is TGTGCCAGCAGCTTCCCGGGAACTGAAGCTTTCTTT.

The chain is built from TRBV10-1 and TRBJ1-1, with D tentatively TRBD1 (5 bases). Per germline, CDR1 WNHNN and CDR2 SYGVQD (reference sequence). V shed 6 bases and J shed 6 bases, with 23 bases lying between them. The CDR3 runs to 16 residues. CDR3 protein: CASSAGRGGALAEAFF. The CDR3 region has the DNA TGCGCCAGCAGCGCAGGGCGCGGCGGGGCTTTGGCTGAAGCTTTCTTT.

The chain has TRBV7-2 and TRBJ2-3, with 10 bases that match TRBD2. This CDR3 is 14 amino acids long. Trimming cost V 5 bases and J 4 bases; bases outside gene matches: 3. Germline V gene lookup returns CDR1 SGHTA and CDR2 FQGNSA. CDR3 region: CASSPGLAADTQYF. The CDR3 nucleotides read TGTGCCAGCAGCCCAGGACTAGCGGCAGATACGCAGTATTTT.

The chain carries TRBV9 and TRBJ1-1, with unresolved D. This CDR3 is 15 amino acids long. Germline loops: CDR1 SGDLS, CDR2 YYNGEE. The V end was cut by 2 bases, the J end by 6 bases, with 17 bases between. The CDR3 region is CASSVGGYPSPEAFF. The CDR3 DNA reads TGTGCCAGCAGCGTGGGAGGTTACCCTTCGCCTGAAGCTTTCTTT.

The CDR3 loop reads CASSRASGGLGQETQYF. CDR3 coding DNA: TGCGCCAGCAGCCGGGCTAGCGGGGGGTTGGGACAAGAGACCCAGTACTTC. The V call is TRBV4-1, the J call TRBJ2-5; TRBD2 matches 11 bases. CDR3 length equals 17 residues. Germline V CDR1 and CDR2: MGHRA, YSYEKL. V trimming: 4 bases; J trimming: 2 bases; junction bases outside the gene matches: 9.

The gene calls are TRBV7-2 and TRBJ1-1; no reliable D call. The V end was cut by 1 base, the J end by 0 bases, with 6 bases between. The germline V gene encodes CDR1 SGHTA and CDR2 FQGNSA. CDR3 length equals 14 residues. CDR3 nucleotide sequence: TGTGCCAGCAGCTTAGGTTCGGTGAACACTGAAGCTTTCTTT. Translation gives CASSLGSVNTEAFF.

The V call is TRBV7-9, the J call TRBJ2-1; D not resolved. Germline V gives CDR1 SEHNR, CDR2 FQNEAQ (reference sequence). The length of the CDR3 is 12 residues. Trimming removed 2 bases from V and 7 bases from J, with 6 bases in between. DNA of the CDR3: TGTGCCAGCAGCTTAACAGCTAATGAGCAGTTCTTC. This translates into CASSLTANEQFF.